A selection of T cell receptor beta chains follows, all from one sample in a study of cytomegalovirus exposure and HLA in healthy donors. Profiling relied on immunoSEQ multiplex PCR, and the TCRdb table lists in-frame clones only, not all of them. Of about 150,000 clones in the sample, about 71% were seen once. Sequenced: PBMCs. All receptors come from a woman in her fifties or sixties in good health and CMV-seropositive. The conserved cysteine and the conserved F or W are not part of the CDR3 here. D genes are given only for firm matches.

v_call	cdr3_length	d_call	cdr3_aa
TRBV19	10	.	ASIKNTGELF
TRBV30	13	TRBD1	AWSPGQGGRQPQH
TRBV6-6	11	.	ASSPSVFQPQH
TRBV5-1	13	.	ASSLRNSINTEAF
TRBV27	10	.	AIHSGANVLT
TRBV29-1	13	.	SVARGTPDTGELF
TRBV5-6	11	TRBD2	ASSTTSGREQY
TRBV4-2	11	.	ASSKPSTDTQY
TRBV7-3	7	.	AIRGEQY
TRBV5-4	15	TRBD1	ASSLGDRGSGNTEAF
TRBV5-1	12	TRBD1	ASSSGGQGYGYT
TRBV5-1	14	TRBD1	ASRQGQGLNTGELF
TRBV29-1	11	.	SVRRTDYNEQF
TRBV6-1	12	TRBD1	ASRRTGGGTEAF
TRBV6-4	17	.	ASSDSNLQGRWNNQPQH
TRBV2	12	TRBD1	ASTREGAGQPQH
TRBV19	13	.	ASSQWQGRFDGYT
TRBV11-2	12	TRBD1	ASSLDFDRDEQY
TRBV28	10	TRBD1	ASWGQNYGYT
TRBV19	13	.	ATQSIEGGYNEQF
TRBV6-1	11	.	ASRETFIQPQH
TRBV15	11	.	ATSGDTDQPQH
TRBV10-3	13	.	AISESRGFSTEAF
TRBV2	11	.	ASGLDWNTEAF
TRBV5-1	12	TRBD1	ASSPQGNGETQY
TRBV5-1	12	TRBD1	ASSSGTAIETQY
TRBV5-6	14	TRBD1	ASSRTGTGVADTQY
TRBV10-3	11	TRBD1	AAGTVKNEKLF
TRBV28	12	.	ASSLLSGLNGYT
TRBV28	11	.	ASSSPGTDTQY
TRBV4-1	13	TRBD1	ASSHGNRDRDGYT
TRBV19	12	TRBD2	ASTLTSVSYEQY
TRBV27	19	TRBD2	ASSSLSVTSGRWGSEDTQY
TRBV19	12	.	ASRPERDNYGYT
TRBV5-1	14	TRBD1	ASSLGGTGMNTEAF
TRBV18	14	TRBD2	ASSPGLAGVLETQY
TRBV7-2	11	TRBD1	ASSRAGGSGYT
TRBV12-5	12	TRBD1	ASVKDRGHQPQH
TRBV5-6	9	.	ASSLVQVYT
TRBV28	13	.	ASSSSGNTNEKLF
TRBV19	12	TRBD1	ASTFRQGNTEAF
TRBV7-2	12	.	ASSLGTPQETQY
TRBV6-5	10	.	ASTQGGGEQY
TRBV30	10	TRBD1	AWGQGDGGYT
TRBV6-1	17	.	ASSAPGQGLAGKSYEQY
TRBV5-6	12	.	ASSSLRGQETQY
TRBV29-1	11	.	SVEDTYRDEQY
TRBV15	12	TRBD1	ATSSGGSSYGYT
TRBV5-6	14	.	ASSPGLYRGNTEAF
TRBV6-1	11	TRBD1	ASSRTGENEQF
TRBV11-2	13	TRBD1	ASSLEWDSTNGYT
TRBV5-1	12	.	ASSRNGFDYEQY
TRBV29-1	13	TRBD2	SVGRDYSPTDTQY
TRBV29-1	10	.	SVGSRNYGYT
TRBV11-1	13	TRBD2	ASSGPGGSYNEQF
TRBV19	13	.	ASSPRTPWGEKLF
TRBV7-2	13	TRBD1	ASSPGTGGSYEQY
TRBV4-1	13	TRBD1	ASSQVQGAGDEQF